This T cell receptor (beta chain) was sequenced during a study of T cell changes during pregnancy in multiple sclerosis. Produced via immunoSEQ multiplex PCR; TCRdb's table is partial and in-frame only. This repertoire shows roughly 46,000 clones, 85% to 95% found once; its top ten account for 3% to 4.5%. This clone was picked up one time. The V and J ends lost 5 bases and 1 base respectively, with 9 bases between them. CDR1 SQVTM and CDR2 ANQGSEA come from the germline V gene. The CDR3 totals 13 residues. The TCR sequence derives from a female donor with multiple sclerosis, enrolled in a pregnancy study. This specimen consisted of CD8+ T cells from peripheral blood mononuclear cells, obtained after pregnancy. The V gene is TRBV29-1, the J gene TRBJ2-1; D perhaps matches TRBD2 (5 bases). Written as DNA, the CDR3 is TGCAGCGTTCTACTAGAATCCTACAATGAGCAGTTCTTC. This encodes CSVLLESYNEQFF.